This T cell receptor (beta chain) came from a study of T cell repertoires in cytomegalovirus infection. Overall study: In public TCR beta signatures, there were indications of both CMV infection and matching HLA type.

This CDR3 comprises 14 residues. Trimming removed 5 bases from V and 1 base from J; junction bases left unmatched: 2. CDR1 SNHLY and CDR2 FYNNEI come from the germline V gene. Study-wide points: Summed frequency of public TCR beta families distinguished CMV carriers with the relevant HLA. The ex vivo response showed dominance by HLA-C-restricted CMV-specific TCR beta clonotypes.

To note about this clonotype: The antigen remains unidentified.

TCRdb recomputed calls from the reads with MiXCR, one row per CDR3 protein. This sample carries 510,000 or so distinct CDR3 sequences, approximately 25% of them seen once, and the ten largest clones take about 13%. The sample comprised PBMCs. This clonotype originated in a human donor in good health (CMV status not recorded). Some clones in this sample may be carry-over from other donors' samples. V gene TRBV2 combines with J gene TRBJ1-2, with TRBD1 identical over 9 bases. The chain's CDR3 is CASSWDRDNYGYTF. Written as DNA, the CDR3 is TGTGCCAGCAGTTGGGACAGGGATAACTATGGCTACACCTTC.